Below are 8 T cell receptor beta chains sequenced from a single sample in a study of blood T cells in healthy people across ages. PCR was performed a second time for roughly 7 to 12 cycles using a sample-barcoded 5' primer and a J-beta primer mix. TCRdb fed the 5' RACE reads into MiXCR, producing one record per CDR3 protein. The table shows hundreds of thousands of distinct CDR3 sequences, with more than 40% occurring only once. Source material: blood. The receptors originated from a woman aged 55-70 years in good health.

The chain recombines TRBV10-3 with TRBJ2-1; D remains unclear. This CDR3 is 12 amino acids long. From germline, CDR1 is ENHRY and CDR2 SYGVKD. Trimming cost V 3 bases and J 6 bases, with 6 bases left between them. This CDR3 is CAISDYFNEQFF. In DNA, the CDR3 is TGTGCCATCAGTGATTACTTCAATGAGCAGTTCTTC.

The chain joins TRBV5-1 to TRBJ2-3; 8 nucleotides match TRBD2. This CDR3 is built from 14 residues. V lost 5 bases to trimming and J lost 5 bases; unmatched junction nucleotides: 7. CDR1 and CDR2 (germline): SGHRS, YFSETQ. CDR3 loop: CASRRGGQRDTQYF. The CDR3 DNA is TGCGCCAGCAGACGGGGGGGGCAGAGAGATACGCAGTATTTT.

The chain carries TRBV10-3 and TRBJ2-7; D might be TRBD1 (5 bases). The CDR3 totals 14 residues. The V and J ends lost 0 bases and 9 bases respectively, with 15 bases between them. Per germline, CDR1 ENHRY and CDR2 SYGVKD. The CDR3 protein is CAISESDIYSGQYF. DNA of the CDR3: TGTGCCATCAGTGAGTCGGACATCTACAGTGGGCAGTACTTC.

This chain connects TRBV9 to TRBJ1-4; a possible D gene is TRBD1 (6 bases). Germline-derived CDR1 and CDR2 are SGDLS and YYNGEE. V was trimmed by 4 bases and J by 8 bases, leaving 18 bases between them. The CDR3 has 15 residues. The CDR3 nucleotides are TGTGCCAGCAGCCTCCGACAGGCCCCAGAAGAAAAACTGTTTTTT. This translates into CASSLRQAPEEKLFF.

The CDR3 protein is CASSFVNSVGEQYF. The DNA for the CDR3 is TGTGCCAGCAGCTTTGTAAACAGCGTAGGCGAGCAGTACTTC. The chain employs TRBV7-9 and TRBJ2-7, with D unresolved. V was pared by 3 bases and J by 6 bases, with 15 bases between. CDR1 is SEHNR and CDR2 is FQNEAQ in the germline V gene (reference sequence). CDR3 length equals 14 residues.

The V and J genes are TRBV7-2 and TRBJ1-1, with D possibly being TRBD1 (6 bases). Germline V gene lookup returns CDR1 SGHTA and CDR2 FQGNSA. Trimming cost V 1 base and J 2 bases, with 11 bases left between them. The CDR3 consists of 15 residues. Here the CDR3 reads CASSLVSGVNTEAFF. In nucleotides, the CDR3 is TGTGCCAGCAGCTTAGTTTCAGGGGTCAACACTGAAGCTTTCTTT.

This clonotype has at least ten counts. The chain is built from TRBV10-3 and TRBJ2-3; D ambiguous. The CDR3 consists of 12 residues. The germline V gene encodes CDR1 ENHRY and CDR2 SYGVKD. V shed 5 bases and J shed 2 bases, with 5 bases lying between them. CDR3 sequence reads: CAISTDTDTQYF. The CDR3 DNA is TGTGCCATCAGTACAGACACAGATACGCAGTATTTT.

This clonotype has at least ten counts. The chain links TRBV21-1 to TRBJ2-5; TRBD1, as called in the table, went unchecked against the DNA. TRBV21-1 is assigned pseudogene status. The CDR3 has 14 amino acids. The CDR3 reads CASTPEGDSETQYF. As DNA, the CDR3 is TGTGCCAGCACCCCCGAGGGTGATTCGGAGACCCAGTACTTC.